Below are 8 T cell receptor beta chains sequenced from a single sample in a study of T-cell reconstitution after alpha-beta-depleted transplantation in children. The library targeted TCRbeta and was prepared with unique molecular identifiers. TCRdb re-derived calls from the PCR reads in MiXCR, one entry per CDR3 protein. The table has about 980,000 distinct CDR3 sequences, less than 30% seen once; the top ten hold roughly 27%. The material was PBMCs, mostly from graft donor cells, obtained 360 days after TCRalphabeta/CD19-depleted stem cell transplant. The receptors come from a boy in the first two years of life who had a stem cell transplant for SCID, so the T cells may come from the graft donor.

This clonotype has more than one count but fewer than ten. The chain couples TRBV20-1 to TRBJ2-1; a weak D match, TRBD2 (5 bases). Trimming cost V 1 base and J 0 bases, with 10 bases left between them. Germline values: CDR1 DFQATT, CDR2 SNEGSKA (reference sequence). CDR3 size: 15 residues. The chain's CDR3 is CSARGEFSSYNEQFF. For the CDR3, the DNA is TGCAGTGCTAGAGGGGAGTTTAGCTCCTACAATGAGCAGTTCTTC.

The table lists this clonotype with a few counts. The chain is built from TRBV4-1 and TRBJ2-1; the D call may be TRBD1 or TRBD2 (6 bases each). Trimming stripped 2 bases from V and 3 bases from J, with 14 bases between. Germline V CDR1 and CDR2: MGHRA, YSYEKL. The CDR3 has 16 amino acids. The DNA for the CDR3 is TGCGCCAGCAGCCAACCAAACGGGGGCTTCTACAATGAGCAGTTCTTC. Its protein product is CASSQPNGGFYNEQFF.

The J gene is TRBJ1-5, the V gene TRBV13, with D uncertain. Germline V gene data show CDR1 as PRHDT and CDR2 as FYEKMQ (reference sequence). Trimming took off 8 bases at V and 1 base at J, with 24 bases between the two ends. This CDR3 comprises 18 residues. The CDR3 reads CASGLLGINSGSNQPQHF. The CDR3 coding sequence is TGTGCCAGCGGCCTCTTAGGGATCAACAGTGGAAGCAATCAGCCCCAGCATTTT.

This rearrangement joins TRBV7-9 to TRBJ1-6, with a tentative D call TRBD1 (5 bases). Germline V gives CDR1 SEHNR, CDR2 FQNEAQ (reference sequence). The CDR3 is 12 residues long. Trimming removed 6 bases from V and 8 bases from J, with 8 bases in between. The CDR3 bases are TGTGCCAGCAGGCAGGGTTATTCACCCCTCCACTTT. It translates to CASRQGYSPLHF.

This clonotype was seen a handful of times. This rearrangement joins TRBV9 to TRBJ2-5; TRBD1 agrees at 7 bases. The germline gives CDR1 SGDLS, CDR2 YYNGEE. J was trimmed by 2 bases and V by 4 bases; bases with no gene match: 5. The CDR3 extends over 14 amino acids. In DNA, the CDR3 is TGTGCCAGCAGCACAGGGACAGAACAAGAGACCCAGTACTTC. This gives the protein CASSTGTEQETQYF.

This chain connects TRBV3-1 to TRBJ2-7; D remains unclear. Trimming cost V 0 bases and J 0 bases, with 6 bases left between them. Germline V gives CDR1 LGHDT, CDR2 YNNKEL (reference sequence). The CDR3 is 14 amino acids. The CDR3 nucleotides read TGTGCCAGCAGCCAAGAAGCCGGCTCCTACGAGCAGTACTTC. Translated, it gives CASSQEAGSYEQYF.

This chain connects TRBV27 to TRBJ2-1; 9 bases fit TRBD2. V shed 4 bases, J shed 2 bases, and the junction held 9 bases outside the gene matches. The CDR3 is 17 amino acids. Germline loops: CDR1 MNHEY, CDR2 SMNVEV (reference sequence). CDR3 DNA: TGTGCCAGCAGTTCCCTTAAAGCGGGGGGAACCTACAATGAGCAGTTCTTC. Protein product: CASSSLKAGGTYNEQFF.

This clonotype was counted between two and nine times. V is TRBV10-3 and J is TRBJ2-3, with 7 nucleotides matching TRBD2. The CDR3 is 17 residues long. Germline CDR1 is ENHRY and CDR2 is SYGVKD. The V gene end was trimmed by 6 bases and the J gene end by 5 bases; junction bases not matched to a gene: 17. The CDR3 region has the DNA TGTGCCATCAGACGCCGCGGCGGGGGTACTTCTGGAGATACGCAGTATTTT. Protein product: CAIRRRGGGTSGDTQYF.